A selection of T cell receptor beta chains follows, all from one sample in a study of cytomegalovirus exposure and HLA in healthy donors. TCRdb's table, derived via immunoSEQ multiplex PCR, lists solely in-frame clones and lacks some. The table shows 140,000 to 150,000 clones, with over 60% occurring only once. The sequenced material came from PBMCs. Every receptor here comes from a man aged 40-49 years in good health and CMV-seronegative. CDR3s include the opening cysteine and the closing phenylalanine or tryptophan. D genes are given only for firm matches. Only some rows state a clone size, as once, few, many or a class for expanded clones.

clone size: NA; J gene: TRBJ1-1; CDR3 length: 14; D gene: TRBD1; V gene: TRBV7-9; CDR3 DNA: TGTGCCAGCAGCTTGGGACAGGGTTGGACTGAAGCTTTCTTT; CDR3 protein: CASSLGQGWTEAFF
clone size: once; J gene: TRBJ2-3; CDR3 length: 15; D gene: TRBD2; V gene: TRBV6-5; CDR3 DNA: TGTGCCAGCAGTTTACTAGCGGGGGGCACAGATACGCAGTATTTT; CDR3 protein: CASSLLAGGTDTQYF
clone size: few; J gene: TRBJ1-4; CDR3 length: 14; D gene: TRBD1; V gene: TRBV11-2; CDR3 DNA: TGTGCCAGCAGCCGGGACAGGGTTACTGAAAAACTGTTTTTT; CDR3 protein: CASSRDRVTEKLFF
clone size: NA; J gene: TRBJ2-3; CDR3 length: 11; D gene: NA; V gene: TRBV30; CDR3 DNA: TGTGCCTGGATCCAGGTAGATACGCAGTATTTT; CDR3 protein: CAWIQVDTQYF
clone size: NA; J gene: TRBJ2-7; CDR3 length: 16; D gene: TRBD2; V gene: TRBV2; CDR3 DNA: TGTGCCAGCAGTCTCACTAGCGGGAGGAGGTCCTACGAGCAGTACTTC; CDR3 protein: CASSLTSGRRSYEQYF
clone size: NA; J gene: TRBJ1-4; CDR3 length: 16; D gene: TRBD1; V gene: TRBV7-9; CDR3 DNA: TGTGCCAGCAGCCCCTCTAGGGGGCGCAGGGGTGAAAAACTGTTTTTT; CDR3 protein: CASSPSRGRRGEKLFF
clone size: NA; J gene: TRBJ2-7; CDR3 length: 15; D gene: NA; V gene: TRBV6-5; CDR3 DNA: TGTGCCAGCAGTTACTCACTCTATTCCGGTGGCGAGCAGTACTTC; CDR3 protein: CASSYSLYSGGEQYF
clone size: NA; J gene: TRBJ2-1; CDR3 length: 16; D gene: NA; V gene: TRBV14; CDR3 DNA: TGTGCCAGCAGCCAAGATCGGCTAGCTCGTCGCAATGAGCAGTTCTTC; CDR3 protein: CASSQDRLARRNEQFF
clone size: NA; J gene: TRBJ2-5; CDR3 length: 12; D gene: NA; V gene: TRBV14; CDR3 DNA: TGTGCCAGCAGCCAAGACAGGCAGACCCAGTACTTC; CDR3 protein: CASSQDRQTQYF
clone size: NA; J gene: TRBJ2-2; CDR3 length: 14; D gene: NA; V gene: TRBV14; CDR3 DNA: TGTGCCAGCAGCCAAGGATGGCCCACCGGGGAGCTGTTTTTT; CDR3 protein: CASSQGWPTGELFF
clone size: NA; J gene: TRBJ2-7; CDR3 length: 13; D gene: NA; V gene: TRBV5-4; CDR3 DNA: TGTGCCAGCAGTCGACATTTAAACTACGAGCAGTACTTC; CDR3 protein: CASSRHLNYEQYF
clone size: NA; J gene: TRBJ2-3; CDR3 length: 14; D gene: NA; V gene: TRBV7-2; CDR3 DNA: TGTGCCAGCAGCTTAGCTCCAGGCACAGATACGCAGTATTTT; CDR3 protein: CASSLAPGTDTQYF
clone size: few; J gene: TRBJ1-5; CDR3 length: 15; D gene: TRBD1; V gene: TRBV10-2; CDR3 DNA: TGCGCCAGCAGTTTGACAGGGGCACTCAATCAGCCCCAGCATTTT; CDR3 protein: CASSLTGALNQPQHF
clone size: NA; J gene: TRBJ2-7; CDR3 length: 13; D gene: NA; V gene: TRBV30; CDR3 DNA: TGTGCCTGGAGTGTCGGCAGGTCCTACGAGCAGTACTTC; CDR3 protein: CAWSVGRSYEQYF
clone size: NA; J gene: TRBJ2-3; CDR3 length: 17; D gene: NA; V gene: TRBV5-1; CDR3 DNA: TGCGCCAGCAGCTTGGGAATCTTAGACAGACCCACAGATACGCAGTATTTT; CDR3 protein: CASSLGILDRPTDTQYF
clone size: NA; J gene: TRBJ2-1; CDR3 length: 14; D gene: NA; V gene: TRBV5-1; CDR3 DNA: TGCGCCAGCAGCGGCGGAGGGACCTACAATGAGCAGTTCTTC; CDR3 protein: CASSGGGTYNEQFF
clone size: NA; J gene: TRBJ2-7; CDR3 length: 13; D gene: TRBD2; V gene: TRBV19; CDR3 DNA: TGTGCCAGTAAGGGCGGGAGCTATGACGAGCAGTACTTC; CDR3 protein: CASKGGSYDEQYF
clone size: NA; J gene: TRBJ2-2; CDR3 length: 16; D gene: NA; V gene: TRBV27; CDR3 DNA: TGTGCCAGCAGTTTTAGCGGAGCCGCGAACACCGGGGAGCTGTTTTTT; CDR3 protein: CASSFSGAANTGELFF
clone size: NA; J gene: TRBJ1-1; CDR3 length: 13; D gene: NA; V gene: TRBV19; CDR3 DNA: TGTGCCAGCGCCAGGACAGAACGAAGTGAAGCTTTCTTT; CDR3 protein: CASARTERSEAFF
clone size: NA; J gene: TRBJ1-4; CDR3 length: 14; D gene: TRBD1; V gene: TRBV29-1; CDR3 DNA: TGCAGCGTTGGGGTAGGGGGCGCAGGGGAAAAACTGTTTTTT; CDR3 protein: CSVGVGGAGEKLFF
clone size: NA; J gene: TRBJ2-5; CDR3 length: 15; D gene: TRBD1; V gene: TRBV25-1; CDR3 DNA: TGTGCCAGCAGTGAATACACAGGGGCGGGAGAGACCCAGTACTTC; CDR3 protein: CASSEYTGAGETQYF
clone size: few; J gene: TRBJ1-1; CDR3 length: 13; D gene: NA; V gene: TRBV6-1; CDR3 DNA: TGTGCCAGCAATCAAAACAGGACCCCTGGGACTTTCTTT; CDR3 protein: CASNQNRTPGTFF
clone size: NA; J gene: TRBJ2-7; CDR3 length: 15; D gene: TRBD2; V gene: TRBV5-1; CDR3 DNA: TGCGCCAGCAGCTTGGTTACTAGCGGGAGTTCCGAGCAGTACTTC; CDR3 protein: CASSLVTSGSSEQYF
clone size: NA; J gene: TRBJ2-7; CDR3 length: 16; D gene: NA; V gene: TRBV7-6; CDR3 DNA: TGTGCCAGCAGCCATAGCGCTGGTCGGGAGTCCTACGAGCAGTACTTC; CDR3 protein: CASSHSAGRESYEQYF
clone size: NA; J gene: TRBJ2-7; CDR3 length: 13; D gene: TRBD2; V gene: TRBV10-2; CDR3 DNA: TGCGCCAGCAGTGAGACTAGCGGGACTGAGCAGTACTTC; CDR3 protein: CASSETSGTEQYF
clone size: few; J gene: TRBJ1-2; CDR3 length: 12; D gene: NA; V gene: TRBV29-1; CDR3 DNA: TGCAGCGTTGAACGAGGGAGGAACGGCTACACCTTC; CDR3 protein: CSVERGRNGYTF